Listed below are T cell receptor beta chains from one sample, sequenced in a study of cytomegalovirus exposure and HLA in healthy donors. Sequencing used immunoSEQ multiplex PCR; TCRdb keeps in-frame clones, though not all of them. The sample consists of nearly 200,000 clones, 70% to 85% of them appearing once. The source material was PBMCs. All receptors derive from a boy younger than 10 in good health and CMV-seronegative. CDR3s include the opening cysteine and the closing phenylalanine or tryptophan. The D gene is left open where the match is weak. Size values are once, few and many counts, or a class for expanded clones, and some rows have none.

size	length	D	J	V	DNA	CDR3
-	15	-	TRBJ1-6	TRBV7-2	TGTGCCAGCAGCCTCGGACTCCGCTATAATTCACCCCTCCACTTT	CASSLGLRYNSPLHF
few	17	-	TRBJ2-3	TRBV23-1	TGCGCCAGCAGTCAATCCCGGACAGACTGGGTGGACGATACGCAGTATTTT	CASSQSRTDWVDDTQYF
once	18	-	TRBJ1-5	TRBV25-1	TGTGCCAGCAGTCCCCCGGCGGGGGGGCGAATCGGCAATCAGCCCCAGCATTTT	CASSPPAGGRIGNQPQHF
-	18	TRBD1	TRBJ1-2	TRBV27	TGTGCCAGCAGTTTATCGAGGGGCAGGGGGCGAAACAACTATGGCTACACCTTC	CASSLSRGRGRNNYGYTF
-	16	-	TRBJ2-2	TRBV7-3	TGTGCCAGCAGCCCTTCTGGGGGGGCGGGCACCGGGGAGCTGTTTTTT	CASSPSGGAGTGELFF
few	13	-	TRBJ1-1	TRBV10-1	TGCGCCAGCCCCTTTGACAGAAACACTGAAGCTTTCTTT	CASPFDRNTEAFF
-	14	-	TRBJ2-7	TRBV7-2	TGTGCCAGCAGCTTATTCCAGGGAACCTACGAGCAGTACTTC	CASSLFQGTYEQYF
-	13	-	TRBJ1-1	TRBV6-1	TGTGCCAGCAGGGAGCACCTGAACACTGAAGCTTTCTTT	CASREHLNTEAFF
-	15	TRBD1	TRBJ2-3	TRBV6-6	TGTGCCAGCAGTCAACGACAGGGGGTCACAGATACGCAGTATTTT	CASSQRQGVTDTQYF
-	14	TRBD2	TRBJ2-3	TRBV7-2	TGTGCCAGCAGCCTAGGGACTAGCGTGGATACGCAGTATTTT	CASSLGTSVDTQYF
-	14	-	TRBJ2-4	TRBV5-6	TGTGCCAGCAGCTTGGTCTCCGGGGGTCAGCCCAAGTACTTC	CASSLVSGGQPKYF
-	13	-	TRBJ1-2	TRBV7-2	TGTGCCAGCAGCTTAGCACAGGGTTATGGCTACACCTTC	CASSLAQGYGYTF
-	15	TRBD1	TRBJ1-3	TRBV6-6	TGTGCCAGCAGTCAACCCTTGACAGGGGCAAACACCATATATTTT	CASSQPLTGANTIYF
-	17	-	TRBJ2-3	TRBV7-2	TGTGCCAGCAGCTTAGTTGGGGGGGGCCATATCACAGATACGCAGTATTTT	CASSLVGGGHITDTQYF
-	13	TRBD2	TRBJ2-1	TRBV12-5	TGTGCTAGTGGTTTTTGGGGGGGTAATGAGCAGTTCTTC	CASGFWGGNEQFF
-	15	TRBD1	TRBJ1-4	TRBV4-1	TGCGCCAGCAGCCAAGCCGGGACAGGGGTTGAAAAACTGTTTTTT	CASSQAGTGVEKLFF
-	13	-	TRBJ1-1	TRBV7-3	TGTGCCAGCAGCTTTTCTACGAACACTGAAGCTTTCTTT	CASSFSTNTEAFF
-	13	-	TRBJ1-2	TRBV4-1	TGCGCCAGCGGGGCCACGTCCGCTTATGGCTACACCTTC	CASGATSAYGYTF
-	14	TRBD2	TRBJ2-3	TRBV5-1	TGCGCCAGCAGCGTCGGGGGGGGCACAGATACGCAGTATTTT	CASSVGGGTDTQYF
once	15	-	TRBJ1-1	TRBV29-1	TGCAGCGTTGGTTATCCAGGTTCTACATCGCCTGAAGCTTTCTTT	CSVGYPGSTSPEAFF
-	14	TRBD2	TRBJ2-4	TRBV9	TGTGCCAGCAGCGTTGAGCCGGGGGGGCGCATTCAGTACTTC	CASSVEPGGRIQYF
-	14	-	TRBJ1-2	TRBV6-1	TGTGCCAGCTTTTGGGAACAGATTGGGAGAGGCTACACCTTC	CASFWEQIGRGYTF
-	18	TRBD2	TRBJ2-1	TRBV4-2	TGTGCCAGCAGCCAAGCCGGGACTAGCGGGGGGTCTTACAATGAGCAGTTCTTC	CASSQAGTSGGSYNEQFF
-	14	-	TRBJ2-7	TRBV7-2	TGTGCCAGCAGCTTAGGTCTCTATACCTACGAGCAGTACTTC	CASSLGLYTYEQYF
-	15	-	TRBJ2-5	TRBV7-7	TGTGCTAGCAGCTTATTACCCCTGGCTACGGGGGCCCAGTACTTC	CASSLLPLATGAQYF
-	14	-	TRBJ1-6	TRBV5-1	TGCGCCAGCAGCTTGGTAAGGGGTAATTCACCCCTCCACTTT	CASSLVRGNSPLHF
-	14	-	TRBJ2-1	TRBV30	TGTGCCTGGAGTGTACGGGGACTCGCTAATGAGCAGTTCTTC	CAWSVRGLANEQFF
-	15	-	TRBJ1-2	TRBV4-3	TGCGCCAGCAGCCTCCTCCCCAGGGCTCTATTTGGCTACACCTTC	CASSLLPRALFGYTF
-	15	TRBD1	TRBJ1-2	TRBV7-2	TGTGCCAGCAGCATGGACAGGGCAGGCCTCTATGGCTACACCTTC	CASSMDRAGLYGYTF
-	14	TRBD2	TRBJ2-3	TRBV5-1	TGCGCCAGCAGAAAGCGGGGGTCCACAGATACGCAGTATTTT	CASRKRGSTDTQYF
-	16	-	TRBJ1-3	TRBV2	TGTGCCAGCACACGTAGGACTCCTTCCTCTGGAAACACCATATATTTT	CASTRRTPSSGNTIYF
-	16	-	TRBJ2-3	TRBV5-8	TGTGCCAGCAGCTTGGCCCAGGAACAGCCCACAGATACGCAGTATTTT	CASSLAQEQPTDTQYF
-	14	TRBD2	TRBJ2-1	TRBV29-1	TGCAGCGTTGTAGCTAGCGGGCTATACAATGAGCAGTTCTTC	CSVVASGLYNEQFF
-	16	-	TRBJ2-3	TRBV9	TGTGCCAGCAGCACCGGGGGAAGGGACAGCACAGATACGCAGTATTTT	CASSTGGRDSTDTQYF
-	14	TRBD1	TRBJ1-4	TRBV29-1	TGCAGCGTTTTGACAGGGGGCGCAGATGAAAAACTGTTTTTT	CSVLTGGADEKLFF